This is a list of T cell receptor beta chains from one sample in a study of brain T cells in children with intractable seizures. Data came from immunoSEQ multiplex PCR; TCRdb stores just in-frame clones and leaves some out. This sample has roughly 110,000 clones, with 94% found just once. The specimen was peripheral blood, collected at surgery. The receptors were gathered from a boy under two years old with hemimegalencephaly and intractable seizures. Each CDR3 is given without its conserved first and last residue. The order of the fields is J gene, V gene, CDR3 protein.

>TRBJ1-2|TRBV18
ASSPTGEYGYT
>TRBJ1-3|TRBV7-9
ASTWTGGNTIY
>TRBJ2-2|TRBV5-1
ASSPLAYANTGELF
>TRBJ2-7|TRBV27
ASSLSVAPGPPYEQY
>TRBJ2-7|TRBV4-1
ASSQGGASEPSYEQY
>TRBJ2-1|TRBV18
ASSPIGDLNNEQF
>TRBJ1-6|TRBV5-5
ASSLGTSYNSPLH
>TRBJ1-2|TRBV9
ASSVDLFPNYGYT
>TRBJ1-6|TRBV19
ASSRQGENSPLH
>TRBJ1-5|TRBV27
ASSQTGESNQPQH
>TRBJ2-3|TRBV27
ASSLSRAGGLSTDTQY
>TRBJ2-3|TRBV21-1
ASSNGPGRGTDTQY
>TRBJ2-3|TRBV11-3
ASSPRADTQY
>TRBJ2-3|TRBV6-5
ASSYTPLGADTQY
>TRBJ1-2|TRBV6-1
ASSEGGQLTYGYT
>TRBJ2-3|TRBV28
ASTLKATDTQY
>TRBJ1-2|TRBV10-2
ASRRGLPSGYT
>TRBJ2-7|TRBV18
ASSSTQGYEQY
>TRBJ2-1|TRBV3-1/TRBV3-2
ASSPPLAGVGNEQF